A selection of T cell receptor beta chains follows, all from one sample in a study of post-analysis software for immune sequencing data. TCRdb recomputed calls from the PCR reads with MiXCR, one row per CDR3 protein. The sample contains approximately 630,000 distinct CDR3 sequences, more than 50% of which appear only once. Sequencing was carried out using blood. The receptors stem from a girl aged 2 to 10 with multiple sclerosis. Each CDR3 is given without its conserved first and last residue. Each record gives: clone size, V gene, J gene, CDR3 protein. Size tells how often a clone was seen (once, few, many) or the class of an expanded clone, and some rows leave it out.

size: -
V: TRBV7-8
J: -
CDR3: ASSYRDVLQKTQY

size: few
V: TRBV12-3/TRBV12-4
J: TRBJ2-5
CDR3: ASSSTGTRGAETQY

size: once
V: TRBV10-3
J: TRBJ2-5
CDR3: AISEFGRGEGEQY

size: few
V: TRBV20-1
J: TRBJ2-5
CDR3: SASGRHQETQY

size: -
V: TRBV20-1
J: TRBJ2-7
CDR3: SARQGPAYEQY

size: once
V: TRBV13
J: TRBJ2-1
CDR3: ASSLGGVRSNNEQF

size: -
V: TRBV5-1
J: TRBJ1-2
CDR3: ASSWGDRGYGYT

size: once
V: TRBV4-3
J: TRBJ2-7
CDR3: ASSQAGTLLSSYEQY

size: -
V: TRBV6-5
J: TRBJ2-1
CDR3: ASSYSFSGGNEQF

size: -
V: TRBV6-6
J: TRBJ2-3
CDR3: ASSYSKQADTQY

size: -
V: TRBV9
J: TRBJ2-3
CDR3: ASSGGSHTDTQY

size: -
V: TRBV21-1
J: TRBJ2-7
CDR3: ASRSGGRRCYEQY

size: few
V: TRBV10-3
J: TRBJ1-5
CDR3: AISESIGYQPQH

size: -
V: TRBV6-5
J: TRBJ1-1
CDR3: ASSYSGEGAGHTEAF

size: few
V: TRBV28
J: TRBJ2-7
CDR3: ASSSWTGGAKRAYEQY

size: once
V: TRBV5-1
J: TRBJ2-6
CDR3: ASSLLSGQDFSGANVLT

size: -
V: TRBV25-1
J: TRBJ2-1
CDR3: ASSGGTAKESYNEQF

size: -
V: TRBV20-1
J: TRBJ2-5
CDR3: SARDGLGILQETQY

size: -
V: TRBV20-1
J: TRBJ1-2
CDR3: SAPLRQGNYGYT

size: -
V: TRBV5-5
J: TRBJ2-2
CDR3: ASSGLTTGELF

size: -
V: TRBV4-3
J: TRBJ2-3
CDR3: ASSHPGGTGGPDTQY

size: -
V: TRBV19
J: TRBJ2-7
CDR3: ASSIRQGPRRYYEQY

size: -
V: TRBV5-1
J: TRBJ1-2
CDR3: ASAGKTGDYGYT

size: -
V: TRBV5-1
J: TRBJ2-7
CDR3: ASSLGLASPGEQY

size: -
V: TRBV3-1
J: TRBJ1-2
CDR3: ASSQRTNGYT

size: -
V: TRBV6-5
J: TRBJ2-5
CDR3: ASSTRGGAETQY

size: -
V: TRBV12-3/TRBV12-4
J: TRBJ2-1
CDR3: ASSLMEGPEQF

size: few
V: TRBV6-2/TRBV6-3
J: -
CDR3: ASSSAGTLTYEQY

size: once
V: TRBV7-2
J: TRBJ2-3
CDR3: ASSKRTSGVSTDTQY

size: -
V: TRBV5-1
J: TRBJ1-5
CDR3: ASSLVPGGRQPQH

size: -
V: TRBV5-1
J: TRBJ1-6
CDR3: ASSPAGTYNSPLH

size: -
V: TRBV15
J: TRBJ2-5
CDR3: ATSRDRADNQETRY

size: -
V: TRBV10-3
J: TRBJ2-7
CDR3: ATGAPLDSYEQY

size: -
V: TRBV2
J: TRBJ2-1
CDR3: ASSEVFPGYPYNEQF

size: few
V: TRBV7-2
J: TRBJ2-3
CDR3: ASSLGLGTGGADTQY

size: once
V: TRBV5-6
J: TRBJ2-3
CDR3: ASSPISGLAPMRWGTDTQY

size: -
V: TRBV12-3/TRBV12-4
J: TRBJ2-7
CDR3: ASSPRFYEQY

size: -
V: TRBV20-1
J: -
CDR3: SVLSGRAPSYEQY

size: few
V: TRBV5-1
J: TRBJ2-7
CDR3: ASSLAPTGPYEQY

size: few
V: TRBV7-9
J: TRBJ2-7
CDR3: ASSLGAVSSYEQY

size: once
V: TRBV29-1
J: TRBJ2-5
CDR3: SATDRGQETQY

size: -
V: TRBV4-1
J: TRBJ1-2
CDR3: ASSQIRGRNYGYT

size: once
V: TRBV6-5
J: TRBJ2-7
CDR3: AGSISQGQNREQY

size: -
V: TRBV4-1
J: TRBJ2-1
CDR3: ASSQAAQDSYNEQF

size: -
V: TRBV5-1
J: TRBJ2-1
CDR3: ASSEEAGESYNEQF

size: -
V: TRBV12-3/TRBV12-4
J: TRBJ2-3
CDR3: ASSRASGRATDTQY

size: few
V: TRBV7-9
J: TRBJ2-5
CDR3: ASSLDTTDRRQETQY

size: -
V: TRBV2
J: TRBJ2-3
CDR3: ASRSTPWGTDTQY

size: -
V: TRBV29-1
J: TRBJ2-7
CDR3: SAMGSSYEQY

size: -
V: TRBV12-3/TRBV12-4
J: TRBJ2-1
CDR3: ASSSGTSGGSYNEQF

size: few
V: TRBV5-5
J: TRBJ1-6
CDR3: ASSPEWTNSPLH

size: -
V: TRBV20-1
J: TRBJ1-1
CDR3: SARPGVAAF

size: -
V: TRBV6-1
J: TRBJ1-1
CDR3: ASSVRAGEAF

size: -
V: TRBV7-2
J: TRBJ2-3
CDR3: ASRLTGASTDTQY

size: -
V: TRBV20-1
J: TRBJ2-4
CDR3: SALEVAKNIQY